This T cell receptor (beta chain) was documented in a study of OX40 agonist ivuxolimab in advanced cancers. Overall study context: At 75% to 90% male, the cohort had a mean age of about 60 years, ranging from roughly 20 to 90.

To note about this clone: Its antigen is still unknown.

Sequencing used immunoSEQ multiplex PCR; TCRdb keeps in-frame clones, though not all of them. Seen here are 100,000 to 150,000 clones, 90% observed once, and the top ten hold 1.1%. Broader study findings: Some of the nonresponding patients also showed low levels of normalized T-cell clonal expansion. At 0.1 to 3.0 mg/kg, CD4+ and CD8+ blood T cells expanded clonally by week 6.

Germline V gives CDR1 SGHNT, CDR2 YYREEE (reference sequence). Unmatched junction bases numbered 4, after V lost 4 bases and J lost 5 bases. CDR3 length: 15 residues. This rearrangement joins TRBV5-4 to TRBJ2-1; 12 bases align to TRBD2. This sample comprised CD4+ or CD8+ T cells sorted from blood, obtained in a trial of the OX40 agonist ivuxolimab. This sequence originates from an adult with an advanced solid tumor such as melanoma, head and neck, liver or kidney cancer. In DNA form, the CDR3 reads TGTGCCAGCAGCCTAGGACTAGCGGGGAACAATGAGCAGTTCTTC. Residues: CASSLGLAGNNEQFF.